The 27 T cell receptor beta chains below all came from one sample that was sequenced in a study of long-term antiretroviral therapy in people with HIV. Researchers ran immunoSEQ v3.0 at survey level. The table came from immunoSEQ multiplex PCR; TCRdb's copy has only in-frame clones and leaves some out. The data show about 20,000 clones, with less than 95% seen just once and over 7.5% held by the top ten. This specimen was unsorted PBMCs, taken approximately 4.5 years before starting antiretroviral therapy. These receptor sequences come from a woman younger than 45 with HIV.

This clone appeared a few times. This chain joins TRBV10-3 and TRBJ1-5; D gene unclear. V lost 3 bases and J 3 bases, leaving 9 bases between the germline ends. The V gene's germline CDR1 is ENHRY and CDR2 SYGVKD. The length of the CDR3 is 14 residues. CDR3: CAISDMGNNQPQHF. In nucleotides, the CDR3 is TGTGCCATCAGTGATATGGGCAACAATCAGCCCCAGCATTTT.

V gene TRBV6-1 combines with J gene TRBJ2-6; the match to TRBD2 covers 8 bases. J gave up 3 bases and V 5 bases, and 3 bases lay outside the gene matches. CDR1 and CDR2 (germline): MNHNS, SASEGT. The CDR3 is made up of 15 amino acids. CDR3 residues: CASSSRGVGANVLTF. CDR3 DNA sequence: TGTGCCAGCAGTTCGCGGGGGGTTGGGGCCAACGTCCTGACTTTC.

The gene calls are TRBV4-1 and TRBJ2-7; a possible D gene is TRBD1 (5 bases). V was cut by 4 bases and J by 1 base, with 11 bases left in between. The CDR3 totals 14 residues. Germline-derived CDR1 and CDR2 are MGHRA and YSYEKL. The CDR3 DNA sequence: TGCGCCAGCAGCCCCGGAACAGGTTCCTACGAGCAGTACTTC. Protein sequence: CASSPGTGSYEQYF.

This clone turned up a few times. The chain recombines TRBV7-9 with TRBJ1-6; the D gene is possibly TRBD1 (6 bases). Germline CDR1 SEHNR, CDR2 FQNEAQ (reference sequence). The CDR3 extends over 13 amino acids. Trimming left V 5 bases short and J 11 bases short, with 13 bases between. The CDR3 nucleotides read TGTGCCAGCAGCCTCACAGGGTTTGCACCCCTCCACTTT. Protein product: CASSLTGFAPLHF. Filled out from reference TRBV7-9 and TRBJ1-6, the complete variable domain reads DTGVSQNPRHKITKRGQNVTFRCDPISEHNRLYWYRQTLGQGPEFLTYFQNEAQLEKSRLLSDRFSAERPKGSFSTLEIQRTEQGDSAMYLCASSLTGFAPLHFGNGTRLTVT.

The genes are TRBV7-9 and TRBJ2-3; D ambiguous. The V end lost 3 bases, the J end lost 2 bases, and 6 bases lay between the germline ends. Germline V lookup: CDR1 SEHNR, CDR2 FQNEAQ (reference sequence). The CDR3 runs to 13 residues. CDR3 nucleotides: TGTGCCAGCAGCTTGGGCTACACAGATACGCAGTATTTT. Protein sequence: CASSLGYTDTQYF.

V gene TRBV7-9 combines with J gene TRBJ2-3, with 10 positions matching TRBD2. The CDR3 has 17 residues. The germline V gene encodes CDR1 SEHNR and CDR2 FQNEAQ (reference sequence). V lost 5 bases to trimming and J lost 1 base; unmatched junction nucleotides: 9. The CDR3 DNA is TGTGCCAGCAGCCCACTAGCCGGGACTAGCGGCACAGATACGCAGTATTTT. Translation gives CASSPLAGTSGTDTQYF.

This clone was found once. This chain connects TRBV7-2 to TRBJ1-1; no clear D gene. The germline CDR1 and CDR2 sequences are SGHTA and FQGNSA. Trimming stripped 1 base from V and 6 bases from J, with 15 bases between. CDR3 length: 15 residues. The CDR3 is CASSLVTWGSAEAFF. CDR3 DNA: TGTGCCAGCAGCTTAGTCACGTGGGGTAGTGCTGAAGCTTTCTTT.

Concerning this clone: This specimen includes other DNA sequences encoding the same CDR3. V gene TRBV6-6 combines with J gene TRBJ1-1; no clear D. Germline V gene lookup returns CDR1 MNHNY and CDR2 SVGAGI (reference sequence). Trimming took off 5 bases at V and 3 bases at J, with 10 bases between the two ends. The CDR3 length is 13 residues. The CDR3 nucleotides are TGTGCCAGCAGTCCAGGACTGGACACTGAAGCTTTCTTT. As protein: CASSPGLDTEAFF.

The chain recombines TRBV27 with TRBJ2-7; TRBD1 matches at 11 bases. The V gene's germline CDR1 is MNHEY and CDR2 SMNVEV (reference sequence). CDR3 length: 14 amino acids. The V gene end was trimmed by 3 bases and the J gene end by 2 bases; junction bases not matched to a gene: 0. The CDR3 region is CASSLGQGAYEQYF. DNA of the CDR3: TGTGCCAGCAGTTTGGGACAGGGGGCCTACGAGCAGTACTTC.

CDR3 sequence reads: CASFTRPGGQETQYF. CDR3 sequence (DNA): TGCGCCAGCTTTACGCGTCCAGGAGGCCAAGAGACCCAGTACTTC. The gene calls are TRBV5-1 and TRBJ2-5, with D possibly being TRBD2 (5 bases). CDR1 SGHRS and CDR2 YFSETQ come from the germline V gene. V lost 7 bases and J 1 base, leaving 17 bases between the germline ends. The CDR3 sequence is 15 residues long. Together with reference TRBV5-1 and TRBJ2-5, the CDR3 gives the full variable domain: KAGVTQTPRYLIKTRGQQVTLSCSPISGHRSVSWYQQTPGQGLQFLFEYFSETQRNKGNFPGRFSGRQFSNSRSEMNVSTLELGDSALYLCASFTRPGGQETQYFGPGTRLLVL.

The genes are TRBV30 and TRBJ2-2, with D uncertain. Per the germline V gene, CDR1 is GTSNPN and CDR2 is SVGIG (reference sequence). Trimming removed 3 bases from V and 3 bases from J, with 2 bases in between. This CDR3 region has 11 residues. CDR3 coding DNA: TGTGCCTGGAGAGACACCGGGGAGCTGTTTTTT. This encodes CAWRDTGELFF.

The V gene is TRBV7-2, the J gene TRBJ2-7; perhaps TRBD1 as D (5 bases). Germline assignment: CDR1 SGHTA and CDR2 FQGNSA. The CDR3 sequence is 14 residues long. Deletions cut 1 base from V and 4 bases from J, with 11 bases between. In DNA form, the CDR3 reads TGTGCCAGCAGCTTAGGGCAGACAGTATACGAGCAGTACTTC. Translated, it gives CASSLGQTVYEQYF.

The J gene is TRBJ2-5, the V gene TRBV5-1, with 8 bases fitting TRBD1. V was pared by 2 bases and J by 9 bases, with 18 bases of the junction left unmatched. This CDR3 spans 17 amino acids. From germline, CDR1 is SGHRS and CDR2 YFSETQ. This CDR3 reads CASSFAPGQGPLVAQYF. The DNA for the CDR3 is TGCGCCAGCAGCTTCGCCCCCGGACAGGGACCCTTGGTAGCCCAGTACTTC.

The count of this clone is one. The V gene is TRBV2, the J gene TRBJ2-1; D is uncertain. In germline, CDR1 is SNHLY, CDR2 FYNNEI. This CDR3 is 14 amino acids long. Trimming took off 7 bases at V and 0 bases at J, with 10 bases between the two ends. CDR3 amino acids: CASNAMRSYNEQFF. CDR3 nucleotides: TGTGCCAGCAACGCTATGCGCTCCTACAATGAGCAGTTCTTC.

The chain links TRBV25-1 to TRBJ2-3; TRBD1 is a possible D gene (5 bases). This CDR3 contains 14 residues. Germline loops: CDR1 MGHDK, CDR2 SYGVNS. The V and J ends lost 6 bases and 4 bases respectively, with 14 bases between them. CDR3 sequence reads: CASRTDRKPDTQYF. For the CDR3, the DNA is TGTGCCAGCAGGACCGACAGAAAACCAGATACGCAGTATTTT. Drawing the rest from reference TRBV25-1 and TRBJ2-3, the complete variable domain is EADIYQTPRYLVIGTGKKITLECSQTMGHDKMYWYQQDPGMELHLIHYSYGVNSTEKGDLSSESTVSRIRTEHFPLTLESARPSHTSQYLCASRTDRKPDTQYFGPGTRLTVL.

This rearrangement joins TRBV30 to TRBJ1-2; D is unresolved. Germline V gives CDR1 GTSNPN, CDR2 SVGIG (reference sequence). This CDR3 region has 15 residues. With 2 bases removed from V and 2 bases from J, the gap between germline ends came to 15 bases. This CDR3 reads CAWSPLEGRNYGYTF. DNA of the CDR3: TGTGCCTGGAGTCCTCTGGAAGGGCGAAACTATGGCTACACCTTC.

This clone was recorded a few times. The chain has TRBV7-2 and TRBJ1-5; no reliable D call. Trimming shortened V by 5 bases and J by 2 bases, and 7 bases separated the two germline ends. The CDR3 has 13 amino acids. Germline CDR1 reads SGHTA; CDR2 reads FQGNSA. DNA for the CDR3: TGTGCCAGCAGCCCGGGCGGCAATCAGCCCCAGCATTTT. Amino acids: CASSPGGNQPQHF. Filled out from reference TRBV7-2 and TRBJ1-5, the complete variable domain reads GAGVSQSPSNKVTEKGKDVELRCDPISGHTALYWYRQSLGQGLEFLIYFQGNSAPDKSGLPSDRFSAERTGGSVSTLTIQRTQQEDSAVYLCASSPGGNQPQHFGDGTRLSIL.

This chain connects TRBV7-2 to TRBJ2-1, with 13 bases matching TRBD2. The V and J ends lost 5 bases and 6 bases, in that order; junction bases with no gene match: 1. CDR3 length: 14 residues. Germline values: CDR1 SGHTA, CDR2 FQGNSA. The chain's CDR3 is CASSGTSGVNEQFF. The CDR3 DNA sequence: TGTGCCAGCAGCGGGACTAGCGGGGTCAATGAGCAGTTCTTC.

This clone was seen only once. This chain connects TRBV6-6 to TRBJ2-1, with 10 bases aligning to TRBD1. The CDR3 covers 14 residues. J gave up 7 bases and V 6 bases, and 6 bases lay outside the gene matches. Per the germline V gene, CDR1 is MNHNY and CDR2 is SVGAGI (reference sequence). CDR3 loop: CASRLGTGANEQFF. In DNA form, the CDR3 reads TGTGCCAGCAGATTGGGGACAGGGGCAAATGAGCAGTTCTTC.

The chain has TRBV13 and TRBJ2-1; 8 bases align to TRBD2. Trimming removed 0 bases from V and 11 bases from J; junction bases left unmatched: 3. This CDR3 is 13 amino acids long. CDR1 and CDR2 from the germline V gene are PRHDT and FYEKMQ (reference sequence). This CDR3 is CASSLGTSGKQFF. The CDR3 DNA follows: TGTGCCAGCAGCTTAGGTACTAGCGGCAAGCAGTTCTTC.

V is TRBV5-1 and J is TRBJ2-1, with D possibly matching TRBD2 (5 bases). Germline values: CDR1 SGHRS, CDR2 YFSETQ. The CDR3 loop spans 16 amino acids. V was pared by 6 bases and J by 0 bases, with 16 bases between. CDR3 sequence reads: CASTLDSSSSYNEQFF. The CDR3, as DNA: TGCGCCAGCACCCTGGACTCCTCCAGCTCCTACAATGAGCAGTTCTTC.

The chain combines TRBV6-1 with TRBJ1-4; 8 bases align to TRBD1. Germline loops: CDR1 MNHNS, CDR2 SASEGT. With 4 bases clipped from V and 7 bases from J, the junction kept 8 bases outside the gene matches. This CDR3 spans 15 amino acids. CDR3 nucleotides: TGTGCCAGCAGTGGTTTTTGGACAGGGAGTGAAAAACTGTTTTTT. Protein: CASSGFWTGSEKLFF.

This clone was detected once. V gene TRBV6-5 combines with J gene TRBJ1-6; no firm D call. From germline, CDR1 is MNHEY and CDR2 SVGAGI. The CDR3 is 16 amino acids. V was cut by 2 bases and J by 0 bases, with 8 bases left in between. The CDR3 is CASSYTSSSYNSPLHF. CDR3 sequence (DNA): TGTGCCAGCAGTTACACCTCCAGCTCCTATAATTCACCCCTCCACTTT.

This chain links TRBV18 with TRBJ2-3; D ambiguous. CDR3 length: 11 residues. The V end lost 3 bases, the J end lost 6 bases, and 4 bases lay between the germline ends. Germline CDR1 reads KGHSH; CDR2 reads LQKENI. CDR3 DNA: TGTGCCAGCTCACCGGCGGATACGCAGTATTTT. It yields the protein CASSPADTQYF.

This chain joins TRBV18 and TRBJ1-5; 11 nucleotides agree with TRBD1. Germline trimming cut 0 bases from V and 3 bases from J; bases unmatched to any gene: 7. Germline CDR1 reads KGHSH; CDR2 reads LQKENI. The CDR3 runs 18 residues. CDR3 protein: CASSPPRTGGENNQPQHF. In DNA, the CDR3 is TGTGCCAGCTCACCACCCAGGACAGGGGGCGAAAACAATCAGCCCCAGCATTTT.

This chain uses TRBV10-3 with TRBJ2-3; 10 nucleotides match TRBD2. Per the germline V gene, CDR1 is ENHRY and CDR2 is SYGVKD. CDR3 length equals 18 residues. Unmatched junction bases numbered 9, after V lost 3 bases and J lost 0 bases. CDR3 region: CAISDLAGATTSTDTQYF. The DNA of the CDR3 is TGTGCCATCAGTGATCTAGCGGGGGCGACGACTAGCACAGATACGCAGTATTTT.

DNA of the CDR3: TGTGCCAGCAGCGCGGGGGGCTCCTACAATGAGCAGTTCTTC. Its translation: CASSAGGSYNEQFF. V is TRBV4-2 and J is TRBJ2-1, with 8 bases aligning to TRBD2. CDR1 and CDR2 from the germline V gene are LGHNA and YNFKEQ. This CDR3 has 14 amino acids. V dropped 5 bases and J dropped 0; count of bases not matched to a gene: 0.